Many counts were recorded for the clone carrying this TCR beta chain. Unique molecular identifiers were present on the cDNA, which also gained a universal primer site by template switching. TCRdb re-called the 5' RACE reads through MiXCR, storing one row per CDR3 protein. Of 310,000 or so distinct CDR3 sequences listed, roughly 8.6% are singletons. The CDR3 runs to 13 residues. Germline assignment: CDR1 SGHDN and CDR2 FVKESK. The V end was cut by 3 bases, the J end by 7 bases, with 12 bases between. This sample was included in a study of identical twins. The data were also submitted as part of a second study, on yellow fever vaccine responses in identical twins.

The sequence came from a woman younger than 35 in good health. Source material: memory (CD45RO+) T cells sorted from blood. The J gene is TRBJ1-2, the V gene TRBV14; D gene unclear. CDR3 nucleotides: TGTGCCAGCAGCCAGTCTTCGGGGTCTGGCTACACCTTC. Its translation is CASSQSSGSGYTF.